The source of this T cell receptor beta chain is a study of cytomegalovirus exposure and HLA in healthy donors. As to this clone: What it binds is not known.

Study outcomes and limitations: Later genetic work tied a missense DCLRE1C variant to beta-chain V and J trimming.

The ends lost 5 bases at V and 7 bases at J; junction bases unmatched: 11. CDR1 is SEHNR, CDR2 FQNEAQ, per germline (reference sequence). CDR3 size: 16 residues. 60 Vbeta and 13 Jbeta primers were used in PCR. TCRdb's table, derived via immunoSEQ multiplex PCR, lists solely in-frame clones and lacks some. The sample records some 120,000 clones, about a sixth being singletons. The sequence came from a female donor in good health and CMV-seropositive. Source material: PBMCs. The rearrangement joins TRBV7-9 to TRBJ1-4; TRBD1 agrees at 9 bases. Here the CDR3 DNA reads TGTGCCAGCAGCCTAGAGGGAACAGGGGGCCTTGAAAAACTGTTTTTT. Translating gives CASSLEGTGGLEKLFF. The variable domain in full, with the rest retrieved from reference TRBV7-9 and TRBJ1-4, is DTGVSQNPRHKITKRGQNVTFRCDPISEHNRLYWYRQTLGQGPEFLTYFQNEAQLEKSRLLSDRFSAERPKGSFSTLEIQRTEQGDSAMYLCASSLEGTGGLEKLFFGSGTQLSVL.